This TCR beta chain is drawn from a study of control samples from healthy donors and cancer patients. Profiling relied on immunoSEQ multiplex PCR, and the TCRdb table lists in-frame clones only, not all of them. Among fewer than 85,000 clones listed, about 91% were seen once. Source material: blood. The sequence derives from a man aged 50 to 60 in good health.

The CDR3: CASRSEFGGPNTEAFF. The CDR3 DNA reads as TGTGCCAGTAGATCGGAATTCGGGGGACCGAACACTGAAGCTTTCTTT. The chain combines TRBV19 with TRBJ1-1, with D possibly matching TRBD1 (5 bases). This CDR3 contains 16 residues. CDR1 LNHDA and CDR2 SQIVND come from the germline V gene (reference sequence). Trimming pared 6 bases from V and 1 base from J, leaving 18 bases between.